Shown below are 3 T cell receptor beta chains from a single sample sequenced in a study of T cell repertoires in cytomegalovirus infection. Via MiXCR, TCRdb re-called the reads, giving one row per CDR3 protein. This sample carries 640,000 or so distinct CDR3 sequences, about 30% of them seen once, and the ten largest clones take about 20%. No antigens are known for them. The sample in question was cultured PBMCs, obtained from culture after CMV antigen stimulation. These TCRs come from a human donor in good health (CMV status not recorded). Some clones in this sample may be carry-over from other donors' samples.

The chain uses TRBV29-1 and TRBJ2-3; 11 bases agree with TRBD2. The V gene's germline CDR1 is SQVTM and CDR2 ANQGSEA. The CDR3 covers 15 residues. J lost 4 bases, V lost 4 bases, and 7 bases had no gene match. For the CDR3, the DNA is TGCAGCGTTGTTCCCATAGCGGGAGGGTCAGATACGCAGTATTTT. Protein sequence: CSVVPIAGGSDTQYF.

The chain joins TRBV7-3 to TRBJ2-7; 7 bases are shared with TRBD1. J gave up 3 bases and V 3 bases, and 8 bases lay outside the gene matches. Germline CDR1 is SGHTA and CDR2 is FQGTGA. The CDR3 extends over 15 amino acids. Written as DNA, the CDR3 is TGTGCCAGCAGCTTCCCCGCAGGGGGACACTACGAGCAGTACTTC. Protein sequence: CASSFPAGGHYEQYF.

CDR3 nucleotide sequence: TGTGCCAGCAGCTCGGCTACTAGCGTTACAGATACGCAGTATTTT. This translates into CASSSATSVTDTQYF. V gene TRBV5-4 combines with J gene TRBJ2-3; TRBD2 aligns across 7 bases. Germline assignment: CDR1 SGHNT and CDR2 YYREEE (reference sequence). This CDR3 contains 15 residues. After removal of 3 bases from V and 3 bases from J, the junction contained 7 bases not matched to a gene.